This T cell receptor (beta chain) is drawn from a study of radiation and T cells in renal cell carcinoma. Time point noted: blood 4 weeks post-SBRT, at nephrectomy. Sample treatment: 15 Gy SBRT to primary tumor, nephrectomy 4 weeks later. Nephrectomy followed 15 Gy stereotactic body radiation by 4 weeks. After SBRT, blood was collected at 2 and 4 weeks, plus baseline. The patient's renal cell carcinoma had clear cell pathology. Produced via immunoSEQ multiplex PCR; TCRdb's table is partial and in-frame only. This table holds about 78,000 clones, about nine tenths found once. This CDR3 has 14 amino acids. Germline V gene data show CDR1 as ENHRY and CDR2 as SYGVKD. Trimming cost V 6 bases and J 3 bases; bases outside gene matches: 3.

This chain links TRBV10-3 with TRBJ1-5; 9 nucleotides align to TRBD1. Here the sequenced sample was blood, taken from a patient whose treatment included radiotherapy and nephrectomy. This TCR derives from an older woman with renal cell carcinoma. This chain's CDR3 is CAISRTGDNQPQHF. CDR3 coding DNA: TGTGCCATCAGCCGGACAGGGGACAATCAGCCCCAGCATTTT.